The present TCR beta chain was sequenced within a study of T cells in Graves' hyperthyroidism and ophthalmopathy. This clonotype was counted many times. The CDR3 regions of TCR beta were amplified from RNA transcripts. Carried out on the TCR CDR3, a first-round RT-PCR used the HTBI primer set. TCRdb analysed the multiplex PCR reads with MiXCR anew, one entry per CDR3 protein. The top ten clones hold 8.9% of a sample with over 700,000 distinct CDR3 sequences, 38% of them seen once. This CDR3 spans 13 amino acids. CDR1 and CDR2 (germline): LNHDA, SQIVND (reference sequence). Between the trimmed V and J ends, which lost 1 base and 6 bases, there was a span of 9 bases.

The chain combines TRBV19 with TRBJ1-2; possible D gene TRBD1, 5 bases. Specimen: blood. This receptor was obtained from a young man with Graves' hyperthyroidism. CDR3 bases: TGTGCCAGTAGTATAGGACAGAAGGATGGCTACACCTTC. It yields the protein CASSIGQKDGYTF.